This T cell receptor beta chain emerged from a study of sequential checkpoint blockade in melanoma (dated by TCRdb to the late 2010s). For the study in its entirety: Using 1:1 randomization, the trial assigned patients either to first-line nivolumab followed by ipilimumab (arm A) or to ipilimumab followed by nivolumab (arm B). Maintenance nivolumab was given following each of the two trial sequences. General conclusions and limits of the study: Validation of the response-prediction model combining TCR metrics and mutation burden is needed in larger, independent patient cohorts.

Worth noting for this clone: Its recognized antigen is unknown. Qualities for individual bases were not recorded, and no much larger clone is one base off.

The immunoSEQ Assay was used to immunosequence TCRbeta CDR3 regions from genomic DNA. Prior to high-throughput sequencing, genomic DNA was amplified by bias-controlled multiplex PCR. The authors' pipeline ran thus. To quantify the absolute abundance of each unique TCRbeta CDR3 region, the sequences were collapsed and filtered. Clonality was defined as 1 minus Pielou's evenness and was calculated using productive rearrangements only. Clones with significantly greater frequencies in on-treatment versus baseline samples were identified using a previously published method. This immuneACCESS table, as held by TCRdb, lists in-frame sequences with V and J called but not all clones. Of the missing ones, under half trace to an unresolved V gene in checked studies; the others have no known cause. V and J calls and clone size are as listed in that table; D and trimming were resolved from the DNA. The sample includes some 11,000 clones, with 78% observed a single time. Of the sample, over 9% falls within the top ten clones.

The treatment or condition label, as the study defines it: randomized to nivolumab then ipilimumab (arm A) or the reverse (arm B). No trial patient had received prior DNA-damaging chemotherapy. A FACS Aria II flow cytometer was used to sort live CD3+CD8+ cells that were negative for CD19 and CD56 from thawed PBMCs. Samples were obtained from patients with melanoma enrolled in CheckMate 064, a randomized, open-label phase II trial of sequential checkpoint blockade. Peripheral blood mononuclear cells were collected by leukapheresis, purified using Ficoll-Paque, and frozen in human serum containing about 11% DMSO. Immediately after sorting, the purity of sorted blood CD3+CD8+ cells was verified to be >98%, after which DNA was extracted. CDR3 length: 15 amino acids, cysteine to phenylalanine. Kept here is only the CDR3 DNA, which spans 45 bases and is read in frame from base 1. The V and J ends are trimmed by 6 bases and 2 bases, leaving 15 bases between them. According to the germline V gene (reference sequence), CDR1 reads LNHDA and CDR2 reads SQIVND.

Here the sequenced sample was CD8+ T cells sorted from blood (inferred from file names), taken from a patient given nivolumab and ipilimumab in sequence. The chain employs TRBV19 and TRBJ2-3; no D gene call is confident. The TCR originated in a human donor with melanoma. The CDR3 protein: CASSARSKYTDTQYF. The nucleotides read TGTGCCAGTAGCGCGAGGTCTAAATACACAGATACGCAGTATTTT.